Described below is a single T cell receptor beta chain sequence and its context. Its antigen remains unidentified. Each CDR3 protein is one row after TCRdb ran MiXCR on the 5' RACE reads. This sample has 400,000 to 600,000 distinct CDR3 sequences, with about 22% found just once. The V gene lost 5 bases and the J gene lost 0 bases, with 17 bases spanning the gap. CDR1 and CDR2 from the germline V gene are LGHDT and YNNKEL (reference sequence). This CDR3 comprises 16 residues. This specimen comes from a study of identical twins. The study, taken as a whole, reports: Models underestimated how often monozygotic twins shared out-of-frame TCR alpha. Weaker excess twin sharing was seen among beta out-of-frame sequences. Invariant populations such as MAIT and iNKT cells could partly muddle zero-insertion analyses.

The sample was also linked to a second study, of yellow fever vaccine responses in identical twins. That report adds: Reportedly, twins' vaccine T cell responses looked partly convergent and partly personalized.

This clonotype was obtained from a woman under 30 in good health. The specimen sequenced was CD4+ T cells sorted from blood. The chain recombines TRBV3-1 with TRBJ2-7, with D possibly matching TRBD2 (7 bases). As DNA, the CDR3 is TGTGCCAGCAGCGAGAGGGGGGAGGGGCACTCCTACGAGCAGTACTTC. Translation: CASSERGEGHSYEQYF.